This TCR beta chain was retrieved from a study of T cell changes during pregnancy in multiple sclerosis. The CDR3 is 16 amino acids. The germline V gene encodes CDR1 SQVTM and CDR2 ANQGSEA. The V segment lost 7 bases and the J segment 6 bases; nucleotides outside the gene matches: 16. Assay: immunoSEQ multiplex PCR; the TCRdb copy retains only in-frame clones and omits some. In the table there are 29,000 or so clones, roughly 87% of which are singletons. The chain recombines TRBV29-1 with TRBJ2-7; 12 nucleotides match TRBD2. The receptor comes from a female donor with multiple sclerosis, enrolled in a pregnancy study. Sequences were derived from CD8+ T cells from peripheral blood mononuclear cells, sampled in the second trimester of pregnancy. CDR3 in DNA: TGCAGCGCCCTGACAGGGGGGACTAGCGGGCTTCCCGAGCAGTACTTC. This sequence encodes CSALTGGTSGLPEQYF.